The present T cell receptor beta chain was sequenced within a study of blood T cells in healthy people across ages. CDR3 size: 15 residues. Deletions cut 3 bases from V and 2 bases from J, with 11 bases between. Germline-derived CDR1 and CDR2 are MGHDK and SYGVNS. Then a second PCR, running roughly 7 to 11 cycles, was carried out with a sample-barcoded 5' primer and a J-beta primer mix. With 12 random nucleotides, a template-switch adaptor tagged each individual cDNA molecule. TCRdb re-called the 5' RACE reads with MiXCR, one entry per CDR3 protein. The table has about 1 million distinct CDR3 sequences, 40% to 50% seen once. Concerning this clonotype: No antigen is known for it.

Study results and caveats: More naive CD4+ cells and higher diversity were found in long-lived than in aged donors.

This receptor was identified in a woman aged 60-75 years in good health. The sample consisted of blood. The rearrangement links TRBV25-1 to TRBJ2-1; TRBD1 is a possible D gene (5 bases). The CDR3 protein is CASSDDKGPYNEQFF. The CDR3 DNA sequence: TGTGCCAGCAGTGATGACAAGGGGCCCTACAATGAGCAGTTCTTC.